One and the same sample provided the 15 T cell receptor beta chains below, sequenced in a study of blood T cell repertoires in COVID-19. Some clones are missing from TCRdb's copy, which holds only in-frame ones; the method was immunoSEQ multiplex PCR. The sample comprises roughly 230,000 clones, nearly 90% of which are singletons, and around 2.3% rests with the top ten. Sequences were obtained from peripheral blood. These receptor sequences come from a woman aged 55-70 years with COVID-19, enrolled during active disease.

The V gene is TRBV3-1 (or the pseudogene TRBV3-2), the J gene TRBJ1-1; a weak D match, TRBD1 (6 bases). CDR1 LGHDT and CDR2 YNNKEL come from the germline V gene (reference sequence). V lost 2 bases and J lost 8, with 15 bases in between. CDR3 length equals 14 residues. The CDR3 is CASSQMPTGSEAFF. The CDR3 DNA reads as TGTGCCAGCAGCCAAATGCCTACAGGGTCGGAAGCTTTCTTT.

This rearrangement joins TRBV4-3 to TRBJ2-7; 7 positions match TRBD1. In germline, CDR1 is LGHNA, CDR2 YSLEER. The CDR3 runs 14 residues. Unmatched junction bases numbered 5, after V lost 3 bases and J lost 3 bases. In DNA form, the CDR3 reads TGCGCCAGCAGCCATCGCGACAGGGACTACGAGCAGTACTTC. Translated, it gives CASSHRDRDYEQYF.

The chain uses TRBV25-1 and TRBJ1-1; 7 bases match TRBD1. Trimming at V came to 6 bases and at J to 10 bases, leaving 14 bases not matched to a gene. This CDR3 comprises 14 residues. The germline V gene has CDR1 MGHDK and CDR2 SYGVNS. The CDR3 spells CASSPGQAVKGAFF. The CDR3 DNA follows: TGTGCCAGCAGCCCCGGACAGGCCGTGAAGGGAGCTTTCTTT.

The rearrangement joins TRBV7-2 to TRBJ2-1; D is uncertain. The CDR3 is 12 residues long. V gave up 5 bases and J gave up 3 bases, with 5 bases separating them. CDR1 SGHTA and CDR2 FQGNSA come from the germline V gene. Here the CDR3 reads CASSPLYNEQFF. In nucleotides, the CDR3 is TGTGCCAGCAGCCCTCTCTACAATGAGCAGTTCTTC.

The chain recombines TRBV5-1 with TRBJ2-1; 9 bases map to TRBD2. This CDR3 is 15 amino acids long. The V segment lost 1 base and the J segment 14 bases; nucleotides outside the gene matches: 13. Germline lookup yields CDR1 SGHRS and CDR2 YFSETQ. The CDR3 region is CASSLSGTASGVEFF. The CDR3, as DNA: TGCGCCAGCAGCTTGTCGGGTACGGCTAGCGGGGTAGAGTTCTTC.

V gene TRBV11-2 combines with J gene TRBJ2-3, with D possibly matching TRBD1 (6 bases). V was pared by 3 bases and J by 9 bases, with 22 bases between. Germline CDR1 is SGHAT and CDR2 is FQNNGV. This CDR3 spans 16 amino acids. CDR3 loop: CASSFIGMKDSPTQYF. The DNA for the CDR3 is TGTGCCAGCAGCTTTATTGGAATGAAGGACAGCCCGACGCAGTATTTT.

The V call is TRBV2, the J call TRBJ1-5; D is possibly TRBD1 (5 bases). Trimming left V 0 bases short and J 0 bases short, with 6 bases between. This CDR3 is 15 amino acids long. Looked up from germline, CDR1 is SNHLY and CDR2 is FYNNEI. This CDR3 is CASSEAGGSNQPQHF. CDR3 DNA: TGTGCCAGCAGTGAAGCGGGGGGTAGCAATCAGCCCCAGCATTTT.

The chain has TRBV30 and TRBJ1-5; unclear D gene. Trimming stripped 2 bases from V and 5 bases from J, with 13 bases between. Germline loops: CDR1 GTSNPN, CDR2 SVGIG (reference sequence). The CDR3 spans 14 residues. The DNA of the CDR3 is TGTGCCTGGAGTTTGGGGAGTGGGGATCAGCCCCAGCATTTT. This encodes CAWSLGSGDQPQHF.

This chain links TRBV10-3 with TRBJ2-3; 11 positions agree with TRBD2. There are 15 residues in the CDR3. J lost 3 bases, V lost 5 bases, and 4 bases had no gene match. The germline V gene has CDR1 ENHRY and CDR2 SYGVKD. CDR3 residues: CAISTSGGSTDTQYF. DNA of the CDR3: TGTGCCATCAGTACTAGCGGGGGCAGTACAGATACGCAGTATTTT.

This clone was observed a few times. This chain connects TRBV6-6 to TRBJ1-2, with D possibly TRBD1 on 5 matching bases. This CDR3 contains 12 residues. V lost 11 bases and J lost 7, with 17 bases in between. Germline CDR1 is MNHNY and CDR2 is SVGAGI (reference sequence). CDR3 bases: TGTGCCCTCTCGGGGGGACCAACTGGCTACACCTTC. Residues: CALSGGPTGYTF.

The CDR3 loop reads CASSLGGQYGYTF. The DNA of the CDR3 is TGCGCCAGCAGCTTGGGTGGACAGTATGGCTACACCTTC. The rearrangement joins TRBV5-1 to TRBJ1-2, with D maybe TRBD1 (6 bases). V lost 0 bases to trimming and J lost 5 bases, with 8 bases between them. The V gene's germline CDR1 is SGHRS and CDR2 YFSETQ. The CDR3 has 13 amino acids.

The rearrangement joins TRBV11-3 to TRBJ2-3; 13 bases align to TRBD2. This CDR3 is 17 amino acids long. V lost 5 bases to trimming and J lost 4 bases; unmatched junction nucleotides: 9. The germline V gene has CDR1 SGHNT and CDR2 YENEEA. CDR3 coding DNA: TGTGCCAGCAGCATCGGGACTAGCGGGGCGGTGGCAGATACGCAGTATTTT. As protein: CASSIGTSGAVADTQYF.

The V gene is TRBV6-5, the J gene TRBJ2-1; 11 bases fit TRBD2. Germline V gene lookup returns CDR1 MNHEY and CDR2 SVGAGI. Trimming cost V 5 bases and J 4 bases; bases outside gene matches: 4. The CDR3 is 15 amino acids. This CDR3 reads CASSPGLAGYNEQFF. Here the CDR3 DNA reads TGTGCCAGCAGTCCCGGACTAGCGGGTTACAATGAGCAGTTCTTC.

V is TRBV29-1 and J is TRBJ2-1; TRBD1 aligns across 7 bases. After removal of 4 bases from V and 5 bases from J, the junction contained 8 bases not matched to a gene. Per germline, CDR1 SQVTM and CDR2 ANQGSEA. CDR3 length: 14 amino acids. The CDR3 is CSVATGLRHNEQFF. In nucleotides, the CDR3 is TGCAGCGTTGCGACAGGGCTAAGACACAATGAGCAGTTCTTC.

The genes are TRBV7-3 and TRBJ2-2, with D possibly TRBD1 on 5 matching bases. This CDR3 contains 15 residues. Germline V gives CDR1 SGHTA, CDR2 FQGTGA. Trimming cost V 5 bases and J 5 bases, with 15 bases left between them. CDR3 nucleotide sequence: TGTGCCAGCAGCCCCCGACAGACCATAACCGGGGAGCTGTTTTTT. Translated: CASSPRQTITGELFF.